This record covers a single T cell receptor (beta chain). Its antigen is unidentified. This specimen comes from a study of cytomegalovirus exposure and HLA in healthy donors. Whole-study results and caveats: About 87% or about 30% of the time was how often most TCR beta V segments were productive, according to an earlier analysis.

PCR primers comprised 60 Vbeta and 13 Jbeta primers. Profiling relied on immunoSEQ multiplex PCR, and the TCRdb table lists in-frame clones only, not all of them. This table has around 150,000 clones, approximately 79% appearing once. The sample taken for sequencing was PBMCs. This TCR was sampled from a woman in her fifties or sixties in good health and CMV-seropositive.

In nucleotides, the CDR3 is TGCAGCGTGGGGGGACAGGGGAATGGCTACACCTTC. The encoded protein is CSVGGQGNGYTF. The chain carries TRBV29-1 and TRBJ1-2; 10 nucleotides match TRBD1. The V segment lost 6 bases and the J segment 6 bases; nucleotides outside the gene matches: 4. The CDR3 runs to 12 residues. The germline V gene has CDR1 SQVTM and CDR2 ANQGSEA.